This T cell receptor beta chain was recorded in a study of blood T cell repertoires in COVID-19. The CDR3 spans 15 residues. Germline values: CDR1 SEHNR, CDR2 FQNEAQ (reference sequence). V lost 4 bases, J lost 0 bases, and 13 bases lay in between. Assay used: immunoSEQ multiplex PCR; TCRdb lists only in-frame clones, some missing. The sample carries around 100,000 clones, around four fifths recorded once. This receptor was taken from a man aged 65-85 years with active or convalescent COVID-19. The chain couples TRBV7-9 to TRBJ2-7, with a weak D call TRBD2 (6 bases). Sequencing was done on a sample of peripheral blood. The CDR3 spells CASSSLADSSYEQYF. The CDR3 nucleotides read TGTGCCAGCAGCTCGTTAGCGGATAGCTCCTACGAGCAGTACTTC.